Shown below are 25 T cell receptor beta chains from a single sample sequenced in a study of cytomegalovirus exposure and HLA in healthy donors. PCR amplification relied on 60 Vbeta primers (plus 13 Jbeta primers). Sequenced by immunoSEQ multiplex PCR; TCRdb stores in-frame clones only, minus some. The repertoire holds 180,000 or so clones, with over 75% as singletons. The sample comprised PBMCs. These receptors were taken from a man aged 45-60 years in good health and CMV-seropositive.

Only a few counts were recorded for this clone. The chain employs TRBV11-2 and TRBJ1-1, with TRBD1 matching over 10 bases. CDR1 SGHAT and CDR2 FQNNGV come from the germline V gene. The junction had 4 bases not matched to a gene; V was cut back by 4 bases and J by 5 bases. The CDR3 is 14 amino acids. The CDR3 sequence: CASSSGQGRTEAFF. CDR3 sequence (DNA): TGTGCCAGCAGCTCGGGACAGGGGAGGACTGAAGCTTTCTTT.

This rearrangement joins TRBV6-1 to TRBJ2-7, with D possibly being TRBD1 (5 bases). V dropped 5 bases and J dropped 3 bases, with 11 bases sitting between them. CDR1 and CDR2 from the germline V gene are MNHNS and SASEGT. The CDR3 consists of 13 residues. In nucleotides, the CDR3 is TGTGCCAGCAGTCGACAGATAAGCTACGAGCAGTACGTC. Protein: CASSRQISYEQYV.

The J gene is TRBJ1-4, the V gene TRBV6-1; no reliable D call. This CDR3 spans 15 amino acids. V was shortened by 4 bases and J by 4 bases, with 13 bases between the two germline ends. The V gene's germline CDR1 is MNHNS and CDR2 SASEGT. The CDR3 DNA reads TGTGCCAGCAGTGGTTCGCGAGGTATTAATGAAAAACTGTTTTTT. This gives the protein CASSGSRGINEKLFF.

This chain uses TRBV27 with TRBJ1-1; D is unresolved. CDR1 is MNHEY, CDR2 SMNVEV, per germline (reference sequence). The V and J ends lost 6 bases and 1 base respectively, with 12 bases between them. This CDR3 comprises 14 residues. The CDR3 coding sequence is TGTGCCAGCAGCCCTAACAGTGCGAACACTGAAGCTTTCTTT. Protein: CASSPNSANTEAFF.

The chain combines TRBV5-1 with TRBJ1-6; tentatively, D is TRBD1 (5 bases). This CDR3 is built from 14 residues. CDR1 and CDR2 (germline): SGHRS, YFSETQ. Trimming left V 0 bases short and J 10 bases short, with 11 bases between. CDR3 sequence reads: CASSLEQGYSPLHF. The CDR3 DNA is TGCGCCAGCAGCTTGGAGCAGGGATACTCACCCCTCCACTTT.

The CDR3 DNA reads as TGTGCCAGCAGGCGTAACTCTGGAAACACCATATATTTT. As protein: CASRRNSGNTIYF. The chain employs TRBV6-1 and TRBJ1-3, with D uncertain. Looked up from germline, CDR1 is MNHNS and CDR2 is SASEGT. There are 13 residues in the CDR3. Trimming shortened V by 6 bases and J by 0 bases, and 6 bases separated the two germline ends.

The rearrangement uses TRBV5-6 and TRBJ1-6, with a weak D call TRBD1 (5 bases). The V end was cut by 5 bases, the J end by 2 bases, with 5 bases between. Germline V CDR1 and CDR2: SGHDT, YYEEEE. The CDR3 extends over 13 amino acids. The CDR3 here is CASRTAYNSPLHF. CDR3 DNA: TGTGCCAGCAGGACAGCCTATAATTCACCCCTCCACTTT.

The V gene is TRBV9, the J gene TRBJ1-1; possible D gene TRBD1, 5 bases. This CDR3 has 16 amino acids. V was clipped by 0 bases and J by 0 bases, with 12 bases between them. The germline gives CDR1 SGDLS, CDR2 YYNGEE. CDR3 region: CASSVGTIPLNTEAFF. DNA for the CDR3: TGTGCCAGCAGCGTAGGGACAATCCCTTTGAACACTGAAGCTTTCTTT.

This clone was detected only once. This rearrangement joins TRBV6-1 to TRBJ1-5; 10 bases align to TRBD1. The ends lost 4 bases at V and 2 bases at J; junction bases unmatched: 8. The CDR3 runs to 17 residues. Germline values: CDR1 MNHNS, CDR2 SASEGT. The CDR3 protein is CASSVAGTGVRNQPQHF. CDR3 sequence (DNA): TGTGCCAGCAGTGTTGCGGGGACAGGGGTACGCAATCAGCCCCAGCATTTT.

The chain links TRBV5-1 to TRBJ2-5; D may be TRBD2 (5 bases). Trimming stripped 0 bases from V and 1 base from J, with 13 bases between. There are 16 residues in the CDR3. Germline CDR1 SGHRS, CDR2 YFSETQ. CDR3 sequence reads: CASSLGTLGLQETQYF. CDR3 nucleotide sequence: TGCGCCAGCAGCTTGGGGACTCTCGGTCTCCAAGAGACCCAGTACTTC. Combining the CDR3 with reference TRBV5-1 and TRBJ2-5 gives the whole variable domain KAGVTQTPRYLIKTRGQQVTLSCSPISGHRSVSWYQQTPGQGLQFLFEYFSETQRNKGNFPGRFSGRQFSNSRSEMNVSTLELGDSALYLCASSLGTLGLQETQYFGPGTRLLVL.

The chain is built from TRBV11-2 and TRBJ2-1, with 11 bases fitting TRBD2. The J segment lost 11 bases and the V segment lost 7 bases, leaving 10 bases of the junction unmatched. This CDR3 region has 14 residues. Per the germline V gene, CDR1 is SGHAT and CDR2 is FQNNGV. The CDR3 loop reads CASTPGLADGKQFF. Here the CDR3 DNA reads TGTGCCAGCACCCCGGGACTAGCGGATGGTAAGCAGTTCTTC.

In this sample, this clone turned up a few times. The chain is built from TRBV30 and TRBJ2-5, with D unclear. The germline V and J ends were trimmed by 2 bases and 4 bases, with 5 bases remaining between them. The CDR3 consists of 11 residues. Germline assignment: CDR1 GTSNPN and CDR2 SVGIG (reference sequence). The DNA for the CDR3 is TGTGCCTGGAGTACGAGAGAGACCCAGTACTTC. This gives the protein CAWSTRETQYF.

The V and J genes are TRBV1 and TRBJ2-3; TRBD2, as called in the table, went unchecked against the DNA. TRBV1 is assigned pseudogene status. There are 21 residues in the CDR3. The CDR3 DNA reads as TGCACCAGCAGCCAAGATACTGGGACCACCCGTTGGGGGGGGACTCCAGATACGCAGTATTTT. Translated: CTSSQDTGTTRWGGTPDTQYF.

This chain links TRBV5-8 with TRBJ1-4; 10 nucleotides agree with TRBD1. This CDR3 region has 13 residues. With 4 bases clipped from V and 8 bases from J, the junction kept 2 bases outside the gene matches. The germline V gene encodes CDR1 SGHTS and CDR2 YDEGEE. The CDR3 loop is CASSRDRGEKLFF. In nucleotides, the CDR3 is TGTGCCAGCAGCCGGGACAGGGGAGAAAAACTGTTTTTT.

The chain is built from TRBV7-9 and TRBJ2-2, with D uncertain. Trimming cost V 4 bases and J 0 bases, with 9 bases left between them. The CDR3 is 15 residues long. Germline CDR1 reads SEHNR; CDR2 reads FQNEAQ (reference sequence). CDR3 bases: TGTGCCAGCAGCTCGACAAGAGCGAACACCGGGGAGCTGTTTTTT. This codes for CASSSTRANTGELFF.

CDR3 coding DNA: TGTGCCAGCAGCTTGGGGGTTGCGGGGGACACAGATACGCAGTATTTT. Translated, it gives CASSLGVAGDTDTQYF. J is TRBJ2-3 and V is TRBV7-6; 7 positions match TRBD2. V dropped 3 bases and J dropped 2; count of bases not matched to a gene: 8. The CDR3 is made up of 16 amino acids. Germline-derived CDR1 and CDR2 are SGHVS and FNYEAQ.

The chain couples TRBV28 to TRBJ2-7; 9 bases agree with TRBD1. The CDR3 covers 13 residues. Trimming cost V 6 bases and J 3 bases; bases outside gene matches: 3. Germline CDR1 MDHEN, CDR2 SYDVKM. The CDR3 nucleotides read TGTGCCAGCAGATTGACAGGGGGCTACGAGCAGTACGTC. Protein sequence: CASRLTGGYEQYV.

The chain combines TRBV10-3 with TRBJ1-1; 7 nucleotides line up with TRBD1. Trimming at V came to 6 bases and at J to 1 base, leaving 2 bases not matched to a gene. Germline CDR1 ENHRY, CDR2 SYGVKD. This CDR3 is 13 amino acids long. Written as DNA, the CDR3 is TGTGCCATCAGCGGGGACAGGAACACTGAAGCTTTCTTT. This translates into CAISGDRNTEAFF.

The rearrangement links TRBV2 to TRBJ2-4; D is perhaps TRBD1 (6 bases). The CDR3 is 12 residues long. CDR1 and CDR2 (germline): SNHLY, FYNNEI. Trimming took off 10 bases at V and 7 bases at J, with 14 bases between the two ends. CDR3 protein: CATLQGENIQYF. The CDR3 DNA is TGTGCCACACTACAGGGTGAGAACATTCAGTACTTC.

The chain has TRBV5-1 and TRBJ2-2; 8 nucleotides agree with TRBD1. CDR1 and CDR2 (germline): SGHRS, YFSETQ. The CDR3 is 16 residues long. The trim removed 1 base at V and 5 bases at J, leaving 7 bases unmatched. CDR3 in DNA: TGCGCCAGCAGCTTGCGGGGACAGGCGGATACCGGGGAGCTGTTTTTT. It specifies CASSLRGQADTGELFF.

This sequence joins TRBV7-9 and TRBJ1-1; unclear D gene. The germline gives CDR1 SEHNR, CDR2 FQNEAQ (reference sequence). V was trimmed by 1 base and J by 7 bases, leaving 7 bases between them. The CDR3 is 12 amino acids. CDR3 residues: CASSLDMSEAFF. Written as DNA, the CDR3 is TGTGCCAGCAGCTTAGATATGAGTGAAGCTTTCTTT.

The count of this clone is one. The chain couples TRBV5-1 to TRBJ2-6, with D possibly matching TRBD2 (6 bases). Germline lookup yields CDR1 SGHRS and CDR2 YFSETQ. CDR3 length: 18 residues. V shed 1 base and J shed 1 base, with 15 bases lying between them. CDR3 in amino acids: CASSLNGAGPSGANVLTF. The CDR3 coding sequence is TGCGCCAGCAGCTTGAATGGGGCGGGGCCATCTGGGGCCAACGTCCTGACTTTC.

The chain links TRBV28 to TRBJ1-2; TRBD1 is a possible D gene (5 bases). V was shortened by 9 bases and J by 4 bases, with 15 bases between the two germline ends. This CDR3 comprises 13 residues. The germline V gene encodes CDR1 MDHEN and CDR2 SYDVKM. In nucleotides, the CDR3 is TGTGCCAGTCACGGGGGGTTACCCTATGGCTACACCTTC. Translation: CASHGGLPYGYTF.

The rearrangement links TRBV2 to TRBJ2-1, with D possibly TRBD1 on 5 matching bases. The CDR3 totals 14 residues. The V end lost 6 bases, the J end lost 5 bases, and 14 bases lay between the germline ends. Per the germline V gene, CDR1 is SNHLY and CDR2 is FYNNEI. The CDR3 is CASRDRRVHNEQFF. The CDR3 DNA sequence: TGTGCCAGCAGGGACCGCAGGGTCCACAATGAGCAGTTCTTC.

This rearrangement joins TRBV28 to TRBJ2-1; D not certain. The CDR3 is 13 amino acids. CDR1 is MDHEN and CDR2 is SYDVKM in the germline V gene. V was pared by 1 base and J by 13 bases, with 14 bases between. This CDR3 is CASSLSGPRLQFF. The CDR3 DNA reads TGTGCCAGCAGTTTATCGGGTCCCCGATTACAGTTCTTC.